This T cell receptor beta chain appears in the sequencing data of a study of blood T cells in healthy people across ages. For this clonotype: What it recognizes is unknown.

PCR was performed a second time for roughly 7 to 12 cycles using a sample-barcoded 5' primer and a J-beta primer mix. Template switching added a 12-random-nucleotide identifier to every cDNA molecule. TCRdb fed the 5' RACE reads into MiXCR, producing one record per CDR3 protein. The repertoire consists of about a million distinct CDR3 sequences, with roughly half occurring once and the leading ten covering about 21%. CDR3 length equals 13 residues. Germline CDR1 SGHAT, CDR2 FQNNGV. Notes on the study in general: A strong correlation between TCR beta diversity and naive T cell percentage was seen. As age increased, TCR beta diversity per million T cells fell in a roughly linear fashion.

The chain recombines TRBV11-2 with TRBJ2-5, with no clear D. The end of the DNA is better explained by TRBJ2-7, so the J call may be wrong. The sequencing sample was made of blood. This TCR was sampled from a woman aged 55-70 years in good health. DNA for the CDR3: TGTGCCACCTCGAGCACAGTCAACTACGAGCAGTACTTC. Its protein product is CATSSTVNYEQYF.